A single sample is the source of the 22 T cell receptor beta chains below, sequenced in a study of blood T cell repertoires in COVID-19. The assay was immunoSEQ multiplex PCR, and TCRdb's table has in-frame clones only and misses some. In the table there are about 160,000 clones, over 70% of which are singletons. Sequenced input: PBMCs or T cells enriched from blood (not recorded which). The receptor set was obtained from a woman aged 55-69 years who had recovered from COVID-19.

V gene TRBV24-1 combines with J gene TRBJ2-5, with TRBD1 as a possible D gene (6 bases). Trimming stripped 4 bases from V and 0 bases from J, with 17 bases between. The length of the CDR3 is 17 residues. CDR1 is KGHDR, CDR2 SFDVKD, per germline. Written as DNA, the CDR3 is TGTGCCACCAGTGACCCCCCTGGGGGCTCGGACCAAGAGACCCAGTACTTC. It specifies CATSDPPGGSDQETQYF.

Only one count was recorded for this clone. V is TRBV6-5 and J is TRBJ2-1; 10 bases fit TRBD1. Germline V gene data show CDR1 as MNHEY and CDR2 as SVGAGI. The trim removed 4 bases at V and 3 bases at J, leaving 3 bases unmatched. The CDR3 totals 15 residues. The CDR3 nucleotides are TGTGCCAGCAGTTGGGGGACAGGGGACTACAATGAGCAGTTCTTC. Protein product: CASSWGTGDYNEQFF.

This sequence joins TRBV19 and TRBJ1-5; no reliable D call. Germline CDR1 reads LNHDA; CDR2 reads SQIVND (reference sequence). The ends were cut back, 4 bases at V and 8 bases at J, with 9 bases in the middle. This CDR3 is built from 12 residues. The CDR3 protein is CASSTGVEPQHF. DNA of the CDR3: TGTGCCAGTAGTACGGGTGTTGAGCCCCAGCATTTT.

V usage is TRBV19 and J usage is TRBJ2-7, with 12 bases that match TRBD1. Germline V gene lookup returns CDR1 LNHDA and CDR2 SQIVND (reference sequence). V trimming: 5 bases; J trimming: 6 bases; junction bases outside the gene matches: 14. This CDR3 has 17 residues. CDR3 in amino acids: CASSVTSSGQGAGEQYF. CDR3 sequence (DNA): TGTGCCAGTAGTGTAACCTCCTCGGGACAGGGGGCAGGCGAGCAGTACTTC.

This clone was recorded once. The chain links TRBV4-1 to TRBJ1-5; 7 nucleotides line up with TRBD1. Germline V CDR1 and CDR2: MGHRA, YSYEKL. The CDR3 contains 18 residues. V dropped 0 bases and J dropped 2; count of bases not matched to a gene: 10. The CDR3 DNA sequence: TGCGCCAGCAGCCAAGATGTCCAGGGGGGATATCGCAATCAGCCCCAGCATTTT. The encoded protein is CASSQDVQGGYRNQPQHF.

This clone has a handful of counts. J is TRBJ1-5 and V is TRBV30; D is possibly TRBD1 (6 bases). The V end was cut by 2 bases, the J end by 4 bases, with 12 bases between. CDR1 and CDR2 from the germline V gene are GTSNPN and SVGIG (reference sequence). The CDR3 loop spans 14 amino acids. The CDR3 sequence is CAWSRDTGNQPQHF. The CDR3, as DNA: TGTGCCTGGAGTAGAGATACAGGGAATCAGCCCCAGCATTTT. Full variable domain (missing parts from reference TRBV30 and TRBJ1-5): SQTIHQWPATLVQPVGSPLSLECTVEGTSNPNLYWYRQAAGRGLQLLFYSVGIGQISSEVPQNLSASRPQDRQFILSSKKLLLSDSGFYLCAWSRDTGNQPQHFGDGTRLSIL.

The rearrangement links TRBV19 to TRBJ2-7, with TRBD1 as a possible D gene (5 bases). The CDR3 spans 13 residues. CDR1 and CDR2 from the germline V gene are LNHDA and SQIVND (reference sequence). Trimming stripped 2 bases from V and 3 bases from J, with 8 bases between. The CDR3, as DNA: TGTGCCAGTAGTATACCAGGGCTCTACGAGCAGTACTTC. Its translation: CASSIPGLYEQYF.

This clone showed up just a few times. J is TRBJ1-4 and V is TRBV18, with 8 bases fitting TRBD1. The V segment lost 4 bases and the J segment 11 bases; nucleotides outside the gene matches: 3. CDR3 length: 12 residues. Germline V gene data show CDR1 as KGHSH and CDR2 as LQKENI. The CDR3 DNA sequence: TGTGCCAGCTCACAGGACAGGGAGAAACTGTTTTTT. Encoded protein: CASSQDREKLFF. The full variable domain, with the rest looked up from reference TRBV18 and TRBJ1-4, is NAGVMQNPRHLVRRRGQEARLRCSPMKGHSHVYWYRQLPEEGLKFMVYLQKENIIDESGMPKERFSAEFPKEGPSILRIQQVVRGDSAAYFCASSQDREKLFFGSGTQLSVL.

This clone was seen many times. The chain is built from TRBV5-4 and TRBJ2-7, with 9 bases lining up with TRBD2. Per the germline V gene, CDR1 is SGHNT and CDR2 is YYREEE (reference sequence). The CDR3 extends over 14 amino acids. J lost 7 bases, V lost 5 bases, and 10 bases had no gene match. CDR3 in DNA: TGTGCCAGCAGGGCAGCGGGGGGAACTTTAGAGCAGTACTTC. Translated: CASRAAGGTLEQYF.

With respect to this clone: The same CDR3 can be traced to other DNA sequences in this sample. The CDR3 bases are TGCAGCGTTGAGTCCCAGGGAACAGATACGCAGTATTTT. Its translation: CSVESQGTDTQYF. This chain joins TRBV29-1 and TRBJ2-3, with D possibly TRBD1 on 5 matching bases. The V and J ends lost 3 bases and 3 bases respectively, with 10 bases between them. There are 13 residues in the CDR3. Per the germline V gene, CDR1 is SQVTM and CDR2 is ANQGSEA.

The chain uses TRBV2 and TRBJ1-5; D perhaps matches TRBD1 (5 bases). From germline, CDR1 is SNHLY and CDR2 FYNNEI. The germline V and J ends were trimmed by 5 bases and 3 bases, with 11 bases remaining between them. The CDR3 totals 14 residues. Here the CDR3 reads CASSIRGDNQPQHF. DNA of the CDR3: TGTGCCAGCAGTATAAGGGGCGACAATCAGCCCCAGCATTTT.

The rearrangement links TRBV2 to TRBJ1-4; D remains unclear. V was cut by 7 bases and J by 4 bases, with 13 bases left in between. The germline V gene encodes CDR1 SNHLY and CDR2 FYNNEI. CDR3 length equals 14 residues. The CDR3 DNA reads as TGTGCCAGCAATCCGCGCCTGAATAATGAAAAACTGTTTTTT. Translation: CASNPRLNNEKLFF. The complete variable domain, with remaining parts taken from reference TRBV2 and TRBJ1-4, reads EPEVTQTPSHQVTQMGQEVILRCVPISNHLYFYWYRQILGQKVEFLVSFYNNEISEKSEIFDDQFSVERPDGSNFTLKIRSTKLEDSAMYFCASNPRLNNEKLFFGSGTQLSVL.

V usage is TRBV6-6 and J usage is TRBJ2-2, with 8 bases matching TRBD2. V shed 7 bases and J 1 base; nucleotides not matched to a gene: 2. This CDR3 is 14 amino acids long. Germline lookup yields CDR1 MNHNY and CDR2 SVGAGI (reference sequence). Written as DNA, the CDR3 is TGTGCCAGCACGGGGGGGTTGAACACCGGGGAGCTGTTTTTT. Encoded protein: CASTGGLNTGELFF.

V and J are TRBV6-5 and TRBJ2-1; TRBD1 aligns across 7 bases. The CDR3 has 12 amino acids. The ends lost 5 bases at V and 8 bases at J; junction bases unmatched: 3. The V gene's germline CDR1 is MNHEY and CDR2 SVGAGI. Here the CDR3 reads CASSIQGHEQFF. In nucleotides, the CDR3 is TGTGCCAGCAGTATACAGGGGCATGAGCAGTTCTTC.

The chain carries TRBV29-1 and TRBJ1-5; 8 bases are a match to TRBD1. Germline V gives CDR1 SQVTM, CDR2 ANQGSEA. V dropped 6 bases and J dropped 6; count of bases not matched to a gene: 10. This CDR3 spans 14 amino acids. CDR3 residues: CSVSNPGGGQPQHF. The CDR3 coding sequence is TGCAGCGTATCCAATCCAGGGGGCGGTCAGCCCCAGCATTTT.

V is TRBV4-1 and J is TRBJ2-2, with D perhaps TRBD1 (5 bases). In germline, CDR1 is MGHRA, CDR2 YSYEKL. The CDR3 is made up of 16 amino acids. The ends were cut back, 0 bases at V and 5 bases at J, with 13 bases in the middle. The CDR3 region has the DNA TGCGCCAGCAGCCAAGACGGTGGCAGGGCGACCGGGGAGCTGTTTTTT. Encoded protein: CASSQDGGRATGELFF.

The chain employs TRBV27 and TRBJ1-6; a possible D gene is TRBD1 (5 bases). This CDR3 has 13 residues. Germline V lookup: CDR1 MNHEY, CDR2 SMNVEV (reference sequence). The V gene lost 6 bases and the J gene lost 7 bases, with 10 bases spanning the gap. In nucleotides, the CDR3 is TGTGCCAGCAGGGGGGGGTGGAATTCACCCCTCCACTTT. The encoded protein is CASRGGWNSPLHF.

CDR3 protein: CASSIGGQHNSPLHF. In DNA form, the CDR3 reads TGTGCCAGTAGTATAGGAGGGCAGCATAATTCACCCCTCCACTTT. The chain recombines TRBV19 with TRBJ1-6, with no clear D. The CDR3 runs to 15 residues. V was clipped by 1 base and J by 5 bases, with 9 bases between them. Per germline, CDR1 LNHDA and CDR2 SQIVND (reference sequence).

The V and J genes are TRBV7-8 and TRBJ2-2; maybe TRBD2 (6 bases). The CDR3 is 15 residues long. V lost 6 bases and J 3 bases, leaving 14 bases between the germline ends. The germline CDR1 and CDR2 sequences are SGHVS and FQNEAQ. The CDR3 sequence: CASRKGGQDTGELFF. As DNA, the CDR3 is TGTGCCAGCAGAAAAGGAGGGCAGGACACCGGGGAGCTGTTTTTT.

The chain couples TRBV19 to TRBJ2-7; maybe TRBD1 (5 bases). Per germline, CDR1 LNHDA and CDR2 SQIVND (reference sequence). The CDR3 consists of 15 residues. Deletions cut 2 bases from V and 5 bases from J, with 16 bases between. CDR3 residues: CASSINQGGVNEQYF. CDR3 DNA sequence: TGTGCCAGTAGTATAAACCAGGGCGGTGTGAACGAGCAGTACTTC. The whole variable domain, filled in from reference TRBV19 and TRBJ2-7, reads DGGITQSPKYLFRKEGQNVTLSCEQNLNHDAMYWYRQDPGQGLRLIYYSQIVNDFQKGDIAEGYSVSREKKESFPLTVTSAQKNPTAFYLCASSINQGGVNEQYFGPGTRLTVT.

The chain combines TRBV30 with TRBJ1-1; tentative D call: TRBD1 (5 bases). Germline V lookup: CDR1 GTSNPN, CDR2 SVGIG (reference sequence). The V and J ends lost 5 bases and 0 bases respectively, with 10 bases between them. The CDR3 consists of 13 residues. The CDR3 DNA reads TGTGCCTGGGACGGGGGGATGAACACTGAAGCTTTCTTT. As protein: CAWDGGMNTEAFF.

The chain employs TRBV4-1 and TRBJ2-3; TRBD2 matches 11 bases. The V gene's germline CDR1 is MGHRA and CDR2 YSYEKL. The CDR3 has 18 residues. After removal of 3 bases from V and 3 bases from J, the junction contained 11 bases not matched to a gene. CDR3 loop: CASSQEFSGGAWTDTQYF. Here the CDR3 DNA reads TGCGCCAGCAGCCAGGAATTTAGCGGGGGGGCCTGGACAGATACGCAGTATTTT.